The 17 T cell receptor beta chains in this list originate from one sample, sequenced in a study of beta chain features in type 1 diabetes. Study-level results: Type 1 diabetes patients had TCRB CDR3s that were shorter (moderately but significantly so) in all four CD4+ subsets.

Sequenced material consisted of expressed TCRB transcripts (all of the isolated RNA was reverse transcribed). Here immunoSEQ multiplex PCR was the method, and the copy in TCRdb shows in-frame clones only, minus some. The table records 600,000 or so clones, roughly an eighth of them present only once. The antigens of these receptors remain unknown. Sequenced sample: naive CD4+ T cells from blood. The receptors originated from a man aged 18 to 35 with type 1 diabetes.

The rearrangement joins TRBV7-2 to TRBJ2-7, with D maybe TRBD1 (5 bases). From germline, CDR1 is SGHTA and CDR2 FQGNSA. The CDR3 runs 14 residues. V shed 5 bases and J shed 2 bases, with 13 bases lying between them. The CDR3 bases are TGTGCCAGCAGCCTCCGTTGGGGCACCTACGAGCAGTACTTC. Translation gives CASSLRWGTYEQYF. The full variable domain, its missing parts supplied by reference TRBV7-2 and TRBJ2-7, is GAGVSQSPSNKVTEKGKDVELRCDPISGHTALYWYRQSLGQGLEFLIYFQGNSAPDKSGLPSDRFSAERTGGSVSTLTIQRTQQEDSAVYLCASSLRWGTYEQYFGPGTRLTVT.

The gene calls are TRBV30 and TRBJ2-1, with D maybe TRBD1 (7 bases). Germline CDR1 and CDR2: GTSNPN and SVGIG (reference sequence). The CDR3 is made up of 19 amino acids. Trimming cost V 3 bases and J 7 bases, with 31 bases left between them. The CDR3 DNA follows: TGTGCCTGGAGCAAGAGACAGGGTTTGGAGGGGGCCCCATGGAATGAGCAGTTCTTC. Its protein product is CAWSKRQGLEGAPWNEQFF.

The rearrangement joins TRBV5-4 to TRBJ2-7, with 7 positions matching TRBD1. Germline loops: CDR1 SGHNT, CDR2 YYREEE (reference sequence). Trimming removed 10 bases from V and 4 bases from J; junction bases left unmatched: 8. The CDR3 is 12 amino acids. CDR3 region: CAFRDSYYEQYF. The DNA for the CDR3 is TGTGCCTTCCGGGACAGCTATTACGAGCAGTACTTC.

This chain connects TRBV5-4 to TRBJ2-7, with TRBD2 matching 8 bases. With 4 bases clipped from V and 1 base from J, the junction kept 13 bases outside the gene matches. The CDR3 has 17 amino acids. Germline values: CDR1 SGHNT, CDR2 YYREEE (reference sequence). DNA of the CDR3: TGTGCCAGCAGCGAAGCGATCGGACTAGCTCCTTCCTACGAGCAGTACTTC. Its protein is CASSEAIGLAPSYEQYF.

Worth noting for this clone: Within the sample, other DNA sequences also encode this same CDR3. The chain joins TRBV19 to TRBJ2-6; D remains unclear. CDR1 is LNHDA, CDR2 SQIVND, per germline (reference sequence). V lost 5 bases, J lost 0 bases, and 5 bases lay in between. The CDR3 consists of 14 residues. CDR3 in DNA: TGTGCCAGTAGTCCTTCCTCTGGGGCCAACGTCCTGACTTTC. Translation: CASSPSSGANVLTF.

V gene TRBV30 combines with J gene TRBJ2-3, with D perhaps matching TRBD2 (6 bases). V gave up 2 bases and J gave up 10 bases, with 13 bases separating them. Germline V gene data show CDR1 as GTSNPN and CDR2 as SVGIG (reference sequence). The CDR3 contains 12 residues. In nucleotides, the CDR3 is TGTGCCTGGAGTACTAGCAGATTGGCGCAGTATTTT. Translated, it gives CAWSTSRLAQYF.

This sequence joins TRBV13 and TRBJ1-1; D possibly corresponds to TRBD1 (6 bases). The V gene lost 4 bases and the J gene lost 2 bases, with 14 bases spanning the gap. In germline, CDR1 is PRHDT, CDR2 FYEKMQ (reference sequence). CDR3 size: 15 residues. DNA of the CDR3: TGTGCCAGCAGCTCGTCAGGGGACGCAAACACTGAAGCTTTCTTT. Translated, it gives CASSSSGDANTEAFF.

The rearrangement uses TRBV4-1 and TRBJ2-7; D might be TRBD1 (6 bases). Germline V gene sequence: CDR1 MGHRA, CDR2 YSYEKL. V lost 7 bases and J 5 bases, leaving 21 bases between the germline ends. CDR3 length equals 15 residues. CDR3 region: CASTLRGNSRHEQYF. DNA for the CDR3: TGCGCCAGCACCCTGAGGGGGAACAGTCGTCACGAGCAGTACTTC.

This clone was counted between two and nine times. V and J are TRBV15 and TRBJ1-4; D is undetermined. V dropped 4 bases and J dropped 8 bases, with 11 bases sitting between them. Germline CDR1 is LNHNV and CDR2 is YYDKDF (reference sequence). There are 13 residues in the CDR3. The CDR3 is CATSNRHPEKLFF. The CDR3 DNA reads TGTGCCACCAGCAACCGACACCCCGAAAAACTGTTTTTT.

The V gene is TRBV30, the J gene TRBJ1-3, with 7 bases aligning to TRBD1. The ends lost 4 bases at V and 0 bases at J; junction bases unmatched: 3. CDR1 and CDR2 (germline): GTSNPN, SVGIG (reference sequence). The CDR3 spans 14 residues. CDR3 residues: CAWIQGISGNTIYF. The DNA for the CDR3 is TGTGCCTGGATACAGGGGATCTCTGGAAACACCATATATTTT. The full variable domain, with the rest looked up from reference TRBV30 and TRBJ1-3, is SQTIHQWPATLVQPVGSPLSLECTVEGTSNPNLYWYRQAAGRGLQLLFYSVGIGQISSEVPQNLSASRPQDRQFILSSKKLLLSDSGFYLCAWIQGISGNTIYFGEGSWLTVV.

This clone was found a few times. Other DNA variants within this sample encode the same CDR3. The CDR3 coding sequence is TGTGCCTGGAGTGTACCTGGCACAGATACGCAGTATTTT. Its protein product is CAWSVPGTDTQYF. The V and J genes are TRBV30 and TRBJ2-3; no clear D. V lost 0 bases, J lost 1 base, and 5 bases lay in between. The CDR3 is 13 residues long. In germline, CDR1 is GTSNPN, CDR2 SVGIG (reference sequence).

The CDR3 spells CASSFQPSYEQYF. The CDR3 DNA reads TGTGCCAGCAGCTTCCAGCCCTCCTACGAGCAGTACTTC. The chain couples TRBV28 to TRBJ2-7; unclear D gene. Trimming removed 6 bases from V and 0 bases from J, with 9 bases in between. The CDR3 is made up of 13 amino acids. Germline V lookup: CDR1 MDHEN, CDR2 SYDVKM. The variable domain in full, with the rest retrieved from reference TRBV28 and TRBJ2-7, is DVKVTQSSRYLVKRTGEKVFLECVQDMDHENMFWYRQDPGLGLRLIYFSYDVKMKEKGDIPEGYSVSREKKERFSLILESASTNQTSMYLCASSFQPSYEQYFGPGTRLTVT.

The rearrangement links TRBV30 to TRBJ1-2, with no clear D. The V gene's germline CDR1 is GTSNPN and CDR2 SVGIG (reference sequence). The CDR3 contains 13 residues. With 2 bases removed from V and 8 bases from J, the gap between germline ends came to 15 bases. CDR3: CAWSQIRGEGYTF. The CDR3 bases are TGTGCCTGGAGTCAGATCCGCGGGGAAGGCTACACCTTC.

The chain uses TRBV6-5 and TRBJ1-2, with a weak D call TRBD1 (6 bases). Germline CDR1 is MNHEY and CDR2 is SVGAGI. This CDR3 region has 13 residues. V was pared by 6 bases and J by 4 bases, with 12 bases between. The CDR3 region has the DNA TGTGCCAGCAGCGGGGGGCCACGCTATGGCTACACCTTC. Translating it yields CASSGGPRYGYTF.

The sample holds a few counts of this clone. This sequence joins TRBV5-4 and TRBJ2-5; the D is unclear. Germline CDR1 reads SGHNT; CDR2 reads YYREEE (reference sequence). CDR3 length: 11 amino acids. Trimming removed 4 bases from V and 2 bases from J, with 3 bases in between. CDR3 DNA: TGTGCCAGCAGCCATCAAGAGACCCAGTACTTC. It specifies CASSHQETQYF.

The chain combines TRBV10-2 with TRBJ2-1, with D tentatively TRBD2 (6 bases). V lost 6 bases and J 10 bases, leaving 16 bases between the germline ends. Germline V lookup: CDR1 WSHSY, CDR2 SAAADI. The CDR3 is 13 amino acids. The CDR3 DNA reads as TGCGCCAGCAGCAGGACTACCCTCGGAGAGCAGTTCTTC. This translates into CASSRTTLGEQFF.

This clone was counted between two and nine times. The chain recombines TRBV10-3 with TRBJ2-7; no definite D call. V dropped 8 bases and J dropped 0 bases, with 11 bases sitting between them. CDR3 length: 13 amino acids. CDR1 is ENHRY, CDR2 SYGVKD, per germline. The CDR3 is CAIRGLSSYEQYF. The CDR3 nucleotides read TGTGCCATCCGAGGCCTATCCTCCTACGAGCAGTACTTC.